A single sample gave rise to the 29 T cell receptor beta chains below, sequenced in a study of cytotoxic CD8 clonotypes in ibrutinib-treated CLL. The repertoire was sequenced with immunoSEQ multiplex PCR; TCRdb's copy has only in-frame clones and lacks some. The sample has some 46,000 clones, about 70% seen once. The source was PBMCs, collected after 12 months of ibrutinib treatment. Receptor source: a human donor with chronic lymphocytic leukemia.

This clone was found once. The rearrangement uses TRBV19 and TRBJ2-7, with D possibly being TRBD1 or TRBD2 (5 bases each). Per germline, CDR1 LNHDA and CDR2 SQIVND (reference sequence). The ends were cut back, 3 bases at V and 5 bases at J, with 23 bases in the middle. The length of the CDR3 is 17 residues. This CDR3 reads CASSMPQRGDVGDEQYF. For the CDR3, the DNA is TGTGCCAGTAGTATGCCCCAAAGAGGGGATGTCGGTGACGAGCAGTACTTC.

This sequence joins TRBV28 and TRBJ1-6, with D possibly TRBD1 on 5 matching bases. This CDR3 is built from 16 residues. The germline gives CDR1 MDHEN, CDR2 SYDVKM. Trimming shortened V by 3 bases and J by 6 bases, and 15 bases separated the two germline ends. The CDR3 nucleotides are TGTGCCAGCAGTTTTGGGGGGGTGGGAAGTAATTCACCCCTCCACTTT. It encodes CASSFGGVGSNSPLHF.

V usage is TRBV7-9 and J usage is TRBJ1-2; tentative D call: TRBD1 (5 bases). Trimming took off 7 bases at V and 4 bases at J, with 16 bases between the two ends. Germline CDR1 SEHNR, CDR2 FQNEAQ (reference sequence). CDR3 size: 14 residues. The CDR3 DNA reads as TGTGCCAGCACCCCAAGCCCAGGGTTCTATGGCTACACCTTC. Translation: CASTPSPGFYGYTF.

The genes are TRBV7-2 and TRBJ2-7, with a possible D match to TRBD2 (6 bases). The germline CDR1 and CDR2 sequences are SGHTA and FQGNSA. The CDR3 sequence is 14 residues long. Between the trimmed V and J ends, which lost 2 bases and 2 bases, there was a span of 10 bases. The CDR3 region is CASSLPAGPYEQYF. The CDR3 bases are TGTGCCAGCAGCTTACCAGCGGGCCCCTACGAGCAGTACTTC.

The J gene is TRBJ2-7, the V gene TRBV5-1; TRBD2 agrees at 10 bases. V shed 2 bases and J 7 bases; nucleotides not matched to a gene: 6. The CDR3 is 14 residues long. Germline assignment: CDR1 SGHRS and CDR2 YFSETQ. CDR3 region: CASSLKLAGTEQYF. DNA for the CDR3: TGCGCCAGCAGCTTAAAACTAGCGGGGACGGAGCAGTACTTC.

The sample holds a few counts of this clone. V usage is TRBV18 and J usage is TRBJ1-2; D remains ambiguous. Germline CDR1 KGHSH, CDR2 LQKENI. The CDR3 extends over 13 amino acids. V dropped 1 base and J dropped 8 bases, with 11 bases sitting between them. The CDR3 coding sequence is TGTGCCAGCTCACCACTCGACGGCGGGGGCTACACCTTC. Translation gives CASSPLDGGGYTF.

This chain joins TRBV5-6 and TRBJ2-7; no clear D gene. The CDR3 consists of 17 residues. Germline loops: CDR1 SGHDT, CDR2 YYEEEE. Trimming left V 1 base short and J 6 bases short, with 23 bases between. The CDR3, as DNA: TGTGCCAGCAGCTTGTTCGGGTCATCCGACCTTACTTTCGAGCAGTACTTC. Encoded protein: CASSLFGSSDLTFEQYF.

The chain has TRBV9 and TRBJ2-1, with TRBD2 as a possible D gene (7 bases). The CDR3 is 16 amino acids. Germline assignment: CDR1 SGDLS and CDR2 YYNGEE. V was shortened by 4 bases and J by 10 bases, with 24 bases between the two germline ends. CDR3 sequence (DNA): TGTGCCAGCAGCTTTAATCGGGGGGCCCCAACCGGCGAGCAGTTCTTC. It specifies CASSFNRGAPTGEQFF.

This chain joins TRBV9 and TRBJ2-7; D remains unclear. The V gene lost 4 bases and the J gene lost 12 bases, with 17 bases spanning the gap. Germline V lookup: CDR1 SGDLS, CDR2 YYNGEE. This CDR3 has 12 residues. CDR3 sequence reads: CASSPSVGETYF. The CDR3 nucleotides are TGTGCCAGCAGCCCGTCGGTTGGAGAGACGTACTTC.

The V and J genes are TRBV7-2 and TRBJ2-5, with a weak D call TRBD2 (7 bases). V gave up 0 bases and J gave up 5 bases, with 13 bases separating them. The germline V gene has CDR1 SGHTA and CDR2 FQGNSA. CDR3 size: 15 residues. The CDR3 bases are TGTGCCAGCAGCTTAGCGGGGGGGCCAGGGGAGACCCAGTACTTC. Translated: CASSLAGGPGETQYF.

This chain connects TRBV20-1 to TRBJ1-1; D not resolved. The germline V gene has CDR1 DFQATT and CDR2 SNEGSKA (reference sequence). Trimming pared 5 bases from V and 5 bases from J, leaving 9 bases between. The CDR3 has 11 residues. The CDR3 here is CSARPGTEAFF. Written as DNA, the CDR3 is TGCAGTGCTCGTCCGGGGACTGAAGCTTTCTTT.

The CDR3 DNA reads TGTGCCAGCAGCTCCCAGACAGGGGTGGGAGAGACCCAGTACTTC. Its translation is CASSSQTGVGETQYF. The V gene is TRBV7-3, the J gene TRBJ2-5, with 8 bases matching TRBD1. The CDR3 extends over 15 amino acids. With 4 bases clipped from V and 4 bases from J, the junction kept 8 bases outside the gene matches. Germline V gene lookup returns CDR1 SGHTA and CDR2 FQGTGA.

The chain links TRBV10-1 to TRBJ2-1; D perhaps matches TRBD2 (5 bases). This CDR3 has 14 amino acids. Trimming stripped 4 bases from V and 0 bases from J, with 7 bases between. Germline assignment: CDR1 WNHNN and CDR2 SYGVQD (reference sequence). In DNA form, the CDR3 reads TGCGCCAGCAGTGTAGGGAGCTCCTACAATGAGCAGTTCTTC. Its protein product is CASSVGSSYNEQFF.

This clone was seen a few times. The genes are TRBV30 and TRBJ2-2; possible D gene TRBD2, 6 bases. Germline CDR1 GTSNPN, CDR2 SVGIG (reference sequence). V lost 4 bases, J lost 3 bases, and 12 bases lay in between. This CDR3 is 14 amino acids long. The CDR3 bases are TGTGCCTGGACGGCGGGGAGTTACACCGGGGAGCTGTTTTTT. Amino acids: CAWTAGSYTGELFF.

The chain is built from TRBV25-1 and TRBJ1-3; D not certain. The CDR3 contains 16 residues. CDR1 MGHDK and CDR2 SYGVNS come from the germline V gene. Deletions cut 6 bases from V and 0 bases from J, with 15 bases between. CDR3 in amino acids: CASSERPGSSGNTIYF. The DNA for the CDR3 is TGTGCCAGCAGCGAGCGACCCGGGAGCTCTGGAAACACCATATATTTT. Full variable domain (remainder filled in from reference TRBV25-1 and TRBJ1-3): EADIYQTPRYLVIGTGKKITLECSQTMGHDKMYWYQQDPGMELHLIHYSYGVNSTEKGDLSSESTVSRIRTEHFPLTLESARPSHTSQYLCASSERPGSSGNTIYFGEGSWLTVV.

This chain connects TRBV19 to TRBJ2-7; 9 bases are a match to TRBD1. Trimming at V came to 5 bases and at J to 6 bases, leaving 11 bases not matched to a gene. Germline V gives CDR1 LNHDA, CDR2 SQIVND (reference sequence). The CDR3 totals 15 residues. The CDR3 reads CASSPGGGTGREQYF. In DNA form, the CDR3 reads TGTGCCAGTAGTCCAGGAGGAGGGACAGGGCGCGAGCAGTACTTC.

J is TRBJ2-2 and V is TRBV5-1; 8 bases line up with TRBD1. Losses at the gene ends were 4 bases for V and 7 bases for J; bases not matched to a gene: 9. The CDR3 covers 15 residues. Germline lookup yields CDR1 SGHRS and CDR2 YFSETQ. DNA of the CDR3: TGCGCCAGCAGCGAACAGGGGGAAGCAGGCGGGGAGCTGTTTTTT. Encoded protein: CASSEQGEAGGELFF.

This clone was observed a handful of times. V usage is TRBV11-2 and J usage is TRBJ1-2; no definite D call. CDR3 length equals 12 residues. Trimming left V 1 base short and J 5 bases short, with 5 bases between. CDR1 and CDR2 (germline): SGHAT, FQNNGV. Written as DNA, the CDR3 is TGTGCCAGCAGCTTAGTGGGGTATGGCTACACCTTC. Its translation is CASSLVGYGYTF.

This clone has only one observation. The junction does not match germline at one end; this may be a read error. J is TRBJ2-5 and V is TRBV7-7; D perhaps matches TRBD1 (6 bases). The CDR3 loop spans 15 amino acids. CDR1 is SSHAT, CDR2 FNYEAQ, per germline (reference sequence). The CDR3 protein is CASSLGRGFQETQYF. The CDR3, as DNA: TGTGCTAGCAGCTTAGGCAGGGGTTTTCAAGAGACCCAGTACTTC.

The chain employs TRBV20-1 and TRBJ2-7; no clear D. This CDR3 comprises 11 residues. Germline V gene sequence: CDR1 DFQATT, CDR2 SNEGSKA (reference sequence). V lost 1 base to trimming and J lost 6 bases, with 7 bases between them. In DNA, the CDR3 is TGCAGTGCTAGAGTGACCACCGAGCAGTACTTC. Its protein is CSARVTTEQYF.

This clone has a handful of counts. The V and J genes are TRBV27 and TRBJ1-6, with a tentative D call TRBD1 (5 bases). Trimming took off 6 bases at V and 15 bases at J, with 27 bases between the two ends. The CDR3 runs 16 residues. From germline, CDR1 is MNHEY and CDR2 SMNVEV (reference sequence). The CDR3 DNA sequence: TGTGCCAGCAGCAGCTATTGGGGTCCCCGGGGGTTACTCCTCCACTTT. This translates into CASSSYWGPRGLLLHF.

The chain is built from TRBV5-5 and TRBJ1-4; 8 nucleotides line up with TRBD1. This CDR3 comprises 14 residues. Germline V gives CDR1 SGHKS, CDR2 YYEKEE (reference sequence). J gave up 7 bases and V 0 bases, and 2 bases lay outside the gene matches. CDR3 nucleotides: TGTGCCAGCAGCTTGGGGACAGGGCCTGAAAAACTGTTTTTT. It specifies CASSLGTGPEKLFF.

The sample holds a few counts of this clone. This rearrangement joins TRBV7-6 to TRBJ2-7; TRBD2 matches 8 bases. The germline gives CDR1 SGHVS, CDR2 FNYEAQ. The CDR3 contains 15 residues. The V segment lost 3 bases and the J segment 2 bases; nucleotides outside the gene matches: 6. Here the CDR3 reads CASSLGAGATYEQYF. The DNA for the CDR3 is TGTGCCAGCAGCTTGGGAGCGGGGGCCACCTACGAGCAGTACTTC.

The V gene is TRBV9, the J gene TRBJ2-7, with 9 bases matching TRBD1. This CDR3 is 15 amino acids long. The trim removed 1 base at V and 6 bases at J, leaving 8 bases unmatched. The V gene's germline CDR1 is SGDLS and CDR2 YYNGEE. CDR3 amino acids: CASSVTSDRGLEQYF. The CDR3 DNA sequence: TGTGCCAGCAGCGTAACATCGGACAGGGGACTCGAGCAGTACTTC.

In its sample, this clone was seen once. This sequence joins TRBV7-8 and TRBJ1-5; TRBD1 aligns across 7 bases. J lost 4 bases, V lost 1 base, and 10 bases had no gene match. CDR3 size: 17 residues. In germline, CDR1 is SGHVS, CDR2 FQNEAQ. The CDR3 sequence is CASSLGGWGQLNQPQHF. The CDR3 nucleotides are TGTGCCAGCAGCTTAGGGGGTTGGGGACAGTTAAATCAGCCCCAGCATTTT.

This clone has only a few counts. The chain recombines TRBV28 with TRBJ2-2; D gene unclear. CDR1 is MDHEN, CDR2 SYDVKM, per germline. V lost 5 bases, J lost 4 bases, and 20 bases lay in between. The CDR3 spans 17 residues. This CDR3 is CASSRELRRVGTGELFF. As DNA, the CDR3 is TGTGCCAGCAGTCGCGAACTTCGAAGGGTGGGCACCGGGGAGCTGTTTTTT.

CDR3 sequence (DNA): TGTGCCAGCAGCGCCGGGATCAGCTACGAGCAGTACTTC. This gives the protein CASSAGISYEQYF. V usage is TRBV11-2 and J usage is TRBJ2-7; TRBD2 might be the D (5 bases). V was cut by 5 bases and J by 3 bases, with 11 bases left in between. The CDR3 has 13 amino acids. Germline assignment: CDR1 SGHAT and CDR2 FQNNGV.

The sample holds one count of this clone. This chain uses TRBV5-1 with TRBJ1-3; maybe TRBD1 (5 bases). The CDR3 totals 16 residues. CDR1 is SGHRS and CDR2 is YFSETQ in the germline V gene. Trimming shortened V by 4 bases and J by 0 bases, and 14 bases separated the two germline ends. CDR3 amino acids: CASSLQGSSSGNTIYF. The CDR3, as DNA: TGCGCCAGCAGCCTCCAGGGAAGTAGCTCTGGAAACACCATATATTTT.

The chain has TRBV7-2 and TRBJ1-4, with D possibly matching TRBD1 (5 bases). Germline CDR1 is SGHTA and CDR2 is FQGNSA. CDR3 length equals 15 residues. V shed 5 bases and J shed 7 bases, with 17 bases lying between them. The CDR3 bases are TGTGCCAGCAGCGTCCGGGGGGAAGGCCTTGAAAAACTGTTTTTT. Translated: CASSVRGEGLEKLFF.